This T cell receptor (beta chain) was observed in a study of blood T cell repertoires in COVID-19. Turning to the study itself: Samples came from the United States, Italy and Spain, spanning acute and convalescent COVID-19. Nucleic acid was either cDNA or gDNA, and it came from T cells, B-cell-depleted T cells, or PBMCs.

Per the original data handling: Amplification of reference gene primers was used by the study to estimate nucleated cell counts. TCRdb's table, derived via immunoSEQ multiplex PCR, lists solely in-frame clones and lacks some. That table is the source of V, J and clone size, and D and trimming were worked out from the DNA. The table lists approximately 260,000 clones, under 90% of them singletons. The V gene's germline CDR1 is SGHRS and CDR2 YFSETQ. The CDR3 extends over 16 amino acids. V dropped 0 bases and J dropped 3; count of bases not matched to a gene: 2. This chain links TRBV5-1 with TRBJ2-4; TRBD2 aligns across 11 bases. The sequence was obtained from a man aged 50 to 59 with acute or convalescent COVID-19. The sequencing input was peripheral blood. Written as DNA, the CDR3 is TGCGCCAGCAGCTTGGCGACTAGCGGGGACAAAAACATTCAGTACTTC. Translating gives CASSLATSGDKNIQYF.